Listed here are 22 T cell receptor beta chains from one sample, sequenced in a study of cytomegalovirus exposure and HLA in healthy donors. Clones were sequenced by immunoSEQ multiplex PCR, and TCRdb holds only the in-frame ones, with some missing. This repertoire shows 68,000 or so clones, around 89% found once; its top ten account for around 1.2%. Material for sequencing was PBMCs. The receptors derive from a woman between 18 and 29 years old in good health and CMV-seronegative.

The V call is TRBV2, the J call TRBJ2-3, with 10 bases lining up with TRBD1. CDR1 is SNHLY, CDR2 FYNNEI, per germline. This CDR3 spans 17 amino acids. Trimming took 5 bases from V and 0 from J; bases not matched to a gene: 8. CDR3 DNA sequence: TGTGCCAGCAGTCCCCGACAGGGGGCGCCGAGCACAGATACGCAGTATTTT. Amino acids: CASSPRQGAPSTDTQYF.

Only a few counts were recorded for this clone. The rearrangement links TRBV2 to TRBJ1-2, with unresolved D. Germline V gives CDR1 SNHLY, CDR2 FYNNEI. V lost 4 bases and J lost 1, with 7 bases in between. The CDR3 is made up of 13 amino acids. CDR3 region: CASSVEGNYGYTF. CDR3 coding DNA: TGTGCCAGCAGTGTGGAGGGTAACTATGGCTACACCTTC.

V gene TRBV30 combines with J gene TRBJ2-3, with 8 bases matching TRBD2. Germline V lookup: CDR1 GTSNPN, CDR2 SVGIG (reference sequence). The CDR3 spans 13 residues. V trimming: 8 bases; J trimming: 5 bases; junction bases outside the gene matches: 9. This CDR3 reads CAISPGGGDTQYF. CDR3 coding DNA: TGTGCCATTTCCCCGGGGGGGGGAGATACGCAGTATTTT.

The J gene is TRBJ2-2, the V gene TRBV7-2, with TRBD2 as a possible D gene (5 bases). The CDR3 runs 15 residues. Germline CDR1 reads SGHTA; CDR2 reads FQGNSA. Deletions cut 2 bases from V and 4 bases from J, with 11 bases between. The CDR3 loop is CASSLILAGTGELFF. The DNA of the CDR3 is TGTGCCAGCAGCTTAATCCTAGCAGGCACCGGGGAGCTGTTTTTT.

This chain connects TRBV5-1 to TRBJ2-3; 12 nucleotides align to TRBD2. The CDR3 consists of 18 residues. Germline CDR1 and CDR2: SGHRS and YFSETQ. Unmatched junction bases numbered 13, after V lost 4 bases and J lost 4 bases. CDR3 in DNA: TGCGCCAGCAGCCCTAGGGTGCTAGCGGGGGGGCCTTCAGATACGCAGTATTTT. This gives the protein CASSPRVLAGGPSDTQYF.

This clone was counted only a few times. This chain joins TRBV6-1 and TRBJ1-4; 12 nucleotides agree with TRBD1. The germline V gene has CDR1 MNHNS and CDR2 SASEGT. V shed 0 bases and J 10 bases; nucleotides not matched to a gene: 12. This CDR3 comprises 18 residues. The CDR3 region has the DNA TGTGCCAGCAGTGAAGCCGGGACAGGGGGCGGGAGACGCGGAAAACTGTTTTTT. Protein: CASSEAGTGGGRRGKLFF.

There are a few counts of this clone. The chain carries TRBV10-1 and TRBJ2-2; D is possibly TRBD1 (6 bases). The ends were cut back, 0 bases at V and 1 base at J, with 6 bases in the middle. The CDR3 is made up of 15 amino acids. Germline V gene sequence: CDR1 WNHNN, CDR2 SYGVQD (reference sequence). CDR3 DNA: TGCGCCAGCAGTGAGTCGGGACAGAACACCGGGGAGCTGTTTTTT. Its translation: CASSESGQNTGELFF.

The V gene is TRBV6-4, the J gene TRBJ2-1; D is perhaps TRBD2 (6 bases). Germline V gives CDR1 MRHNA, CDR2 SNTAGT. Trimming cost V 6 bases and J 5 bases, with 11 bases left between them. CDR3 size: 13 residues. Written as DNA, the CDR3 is TGTGCCAGCAGGCGGGACGGAGACAATGAGCAGTTCTTC. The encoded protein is CASRRDGDNEQFF.

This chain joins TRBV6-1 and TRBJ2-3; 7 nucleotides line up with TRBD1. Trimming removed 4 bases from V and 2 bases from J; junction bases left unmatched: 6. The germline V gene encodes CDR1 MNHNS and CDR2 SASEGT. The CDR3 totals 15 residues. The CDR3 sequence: CASSGGQMVTDTQYF. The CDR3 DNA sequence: TGTGCCAGCAGTGGGGGACAGATGGTCACAGATACGCAGTATTTT.

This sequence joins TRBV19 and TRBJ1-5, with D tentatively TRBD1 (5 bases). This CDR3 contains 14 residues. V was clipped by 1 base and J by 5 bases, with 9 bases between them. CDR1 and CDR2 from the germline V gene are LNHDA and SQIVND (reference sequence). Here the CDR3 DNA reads TGTGCCAGTAGTATAGGTCGGGGGTATCAGCCCCAGCATTTT. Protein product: CASSIGRGYQPQHF.

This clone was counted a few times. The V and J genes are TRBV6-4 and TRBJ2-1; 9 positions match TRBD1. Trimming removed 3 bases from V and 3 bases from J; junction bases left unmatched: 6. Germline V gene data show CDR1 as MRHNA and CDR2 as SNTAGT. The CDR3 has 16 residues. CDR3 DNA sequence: TGTGCCAGCAGTGAAGAATCGGGACAGGGCTACAATGAGCAGTTCTTC. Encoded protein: CASSEESGQGYNEQFF.

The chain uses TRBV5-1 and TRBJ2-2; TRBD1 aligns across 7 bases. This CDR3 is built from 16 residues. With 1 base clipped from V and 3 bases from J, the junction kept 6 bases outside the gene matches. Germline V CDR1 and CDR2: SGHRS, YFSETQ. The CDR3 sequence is CASSLSTTGDTGELFF. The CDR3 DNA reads TGCGCCAGCAGCTTGTCGACTACAGGGGACACCGGGGAGCTGTTTTTT.

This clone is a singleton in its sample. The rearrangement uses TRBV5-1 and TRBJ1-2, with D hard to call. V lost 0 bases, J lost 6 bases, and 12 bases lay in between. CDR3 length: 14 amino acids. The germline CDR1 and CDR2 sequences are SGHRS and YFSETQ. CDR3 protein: CASSLDRSLDGYTF. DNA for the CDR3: TGCGCCAGCAGCTTGGACAGATCCCTGGATGGCTACACCTTC.

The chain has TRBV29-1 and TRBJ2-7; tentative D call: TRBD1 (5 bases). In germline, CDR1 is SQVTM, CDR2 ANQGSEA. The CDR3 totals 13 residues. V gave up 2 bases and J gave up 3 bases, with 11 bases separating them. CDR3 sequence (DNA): TGCAGCGTTGAAAGTCAGGGTGGCTACGAGCAGTACTTC. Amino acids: CSVESQGGYEQYF.

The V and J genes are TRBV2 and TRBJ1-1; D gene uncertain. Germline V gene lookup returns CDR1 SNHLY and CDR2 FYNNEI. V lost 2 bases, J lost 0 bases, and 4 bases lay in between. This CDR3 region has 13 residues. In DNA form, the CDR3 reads TGTGCCAGCAGTGAAATCGTGAACACTGAAGCTTTCTTT. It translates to CASSEIVNTEAFF.

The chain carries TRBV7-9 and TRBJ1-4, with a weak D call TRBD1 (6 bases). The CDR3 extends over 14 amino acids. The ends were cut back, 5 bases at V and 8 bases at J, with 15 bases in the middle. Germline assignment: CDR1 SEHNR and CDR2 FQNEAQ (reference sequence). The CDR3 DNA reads TGTGCCAGCAGCCTACAGGGAACTGGGGAAAAACTGTTTTTT. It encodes CASSLQGTGEKLFF. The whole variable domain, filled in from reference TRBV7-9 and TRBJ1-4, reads DTGVSQNPRHKITKRGQNVTFRCDPISEHNRLYWYRQTLGQGPEFLTYFQNEAQLEKSRLLSDRFSAERPKGSFSTLEIQRTEQGDSAMYLCASSLQGTGEKLFFGSGTQLSVL.

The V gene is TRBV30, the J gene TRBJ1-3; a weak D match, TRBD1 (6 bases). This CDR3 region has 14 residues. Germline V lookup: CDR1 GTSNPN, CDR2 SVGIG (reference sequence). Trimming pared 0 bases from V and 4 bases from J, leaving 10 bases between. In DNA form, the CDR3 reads TGTGCCTGGAGTGTAACAGGGCTGGGAAACACCATATATTTT. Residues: CAWSVTGLGNTIYF. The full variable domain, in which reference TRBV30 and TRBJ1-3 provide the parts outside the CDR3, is SQTIHQWPATLVQPVGSPLSLECTVEGTSNPNLYWYRQAAGRGLQLLFYSVGIGQISSEVPQNLSASRPQDRQFILSSKKLLLSDSGFYLCAWSVTGLGNTIYFGEGSWLTVV.

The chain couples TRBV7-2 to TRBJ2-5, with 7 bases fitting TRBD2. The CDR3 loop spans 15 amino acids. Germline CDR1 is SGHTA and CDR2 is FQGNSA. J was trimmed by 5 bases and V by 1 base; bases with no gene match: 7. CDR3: CASSLGGGRGETQYF. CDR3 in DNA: TGTGCCAGCAGCTTAGGGGGCGGGAGAGGTGAGACCCAGTACTTC. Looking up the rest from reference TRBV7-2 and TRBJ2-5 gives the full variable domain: GAGVSQSPSNKVTEKGKDVELRCDPISGHTALYWYRQSLGQGLEFLIYFQGNSAPDKSGLPSDRFSAERTGGSVSTLTIQRTQQEDSAVYLCASSLGGGRGETQYFGPGTRLLVL.

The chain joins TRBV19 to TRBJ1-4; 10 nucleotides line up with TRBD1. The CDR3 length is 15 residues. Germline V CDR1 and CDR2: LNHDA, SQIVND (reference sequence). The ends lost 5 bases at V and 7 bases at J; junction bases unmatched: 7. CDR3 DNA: TGTGCCAGTAGTGCGGACAGGGGGTCCTCTGAAAAACTGTTTTTT. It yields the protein CASSADRGSSEKLFF.

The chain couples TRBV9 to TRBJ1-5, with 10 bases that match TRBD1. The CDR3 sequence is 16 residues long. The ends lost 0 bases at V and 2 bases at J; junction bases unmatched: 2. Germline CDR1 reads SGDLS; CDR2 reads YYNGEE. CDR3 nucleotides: TGTGCCAGCAGCGTAGCTGGGACAGGGGGCAATCAGCCCCAGCATTTT. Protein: CASSVAGTGGNQPQHF.

CDR3 sequence (DNA): TGTGCCAGCAGCTATTCAAGATCTCGAGCCTACGAGCAGTACTTC. Its protein product is CASSYSRSRAYEQYF. The V gene is TRBV28, the J gene TRBJ2-7; the D is unclear. The CDR3 contains 15 residues. Germline V gene data show CDR1 as MDHEN and CDR2 as SYDVKM. The ends were cut back, 6 bases at V and 2 bases at J, with 17 bases in the middle. The full variable domain, completed using reference TRBV28 and TRBJ2-7, is DVKVTQSSRYLVKRTGEKVFLECVQDMDHENMFWYRQDPGLGLRLIYFSYDVKMKEKGDIPEGYSVSREKKERFSLILESASTNQTSMYLCASSYSRSRAYEQYFGPGTRLTVT.

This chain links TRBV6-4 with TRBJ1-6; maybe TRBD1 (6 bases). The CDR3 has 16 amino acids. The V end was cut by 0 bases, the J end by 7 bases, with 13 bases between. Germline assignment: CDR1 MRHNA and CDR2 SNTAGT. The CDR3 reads CASSDSGRGANSPLHF. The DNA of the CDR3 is TGTGCCAGCAGTGACTCAGGCAGGGGCGCAAATTCACCCCTCCACTTT.